The 25 T cell receptor beta chains reported below all come from one sample, sequenced in a study of cytomegalovirus exposure and HLA in healthy donors. The study ran its PCR with 60 Vbeta and 13 Jbeta primers. Profiling relied on immunoSEQ multiplex PCR, and the TCRdb table lists in-frame clones only, not all of them. The sample carries 110,000 or so clones, about four fifths recorded once. The sequenced sample was PBMCs. All receptors derive from a woman between 18 and 29 years old in good health and CMV-seronegative.

CDR3 protein: CASSPSLGASGSTDTQYF. CDR3 in DNA: TGTGCCAGCAGCCCCAGCCTTGGGGCTAGCGGAAGCACAGATACGCAGTATTTT. The genes are TRBV7-2 and TRBJ2-3; 7 positions match TRBD2. CDR3 length: 18 amino acids. V trimming: 5 bases; J trimming: 0 bases; junction bases outside the gene matches: 14. Germline assignment: CDR1 SGHTA and CDR2 FQGNSA. The whole variable domain, remainder taken from reference TRBV7-2 and TRBJ2-3, is GAGVSQSPSNKVTEKGKDVELRCDPISGHTALYWYRQSLGQGLEFLIYFQGNSAPDKSGLPSDRFSAERTGGSVSTLTIQRTQQEDSAVYLCASSPSLGASGSTDTQYFGPGTRLTVL.

The J gene is TRBJ2-3, the V gene TRBV4-1; a weak D match, TRBD2 (6 bases). This CDR3 has 12 amino acids. Germline assignment: CDR1 MGHRA and CDR2 YSYEKL. Trimming took off 3 bases at V and 5 bases at J, with 6 bases between the two ends. CDR3 sequence: CASSQGGDTQYF. The CDR3 DNA is TGCGCCAGCAGCCAGGGGGGAGATACGCAGTATTTT.

The rearrangement links TRBV19 to TRBJ2-4; a possible D gene is TRBD2 (5 bases). CDR1 LNHDA and CDR2 SQIVND come from the germline V gene (reference sequence). The germline V and J ends were trimmed by 4 bases and 0 bases, with 7 bases remaining between them. The CDR3 totals 14 residues. CDR3 amino acids: CASSSRGAKNIQYF. In DNA form, the CDR3 reads TGTGCCAGTAGTAGCCGGGGAGCCAAAAACATTCAGTACTTC.

This chain links TRBV7-9 with TRBJ2-7; D is perhaps TRBD2 (6 bases). Germline CDR1 SEHNR, CDR2 FQNEAQ (reference sequence). There are 11 residues in the CDR3. V gave up 8 bases and J gave up 6 bases, with 11 bases separating them. The DNA for the CDR3 is TGTGCCAGCGCCCTGGGGGGCGAGCAGTACTTC. Translating it yields CASALGGEQYF.

The chain uses TRBV5-1 and TRBJ1-6, with 9 bases identical to TRBD1. This CDR3 is built from 16 residues. The V and J ends lost 0 bases and 10 bases, in that order; junction bases with no gene match: 8. Germline values: CDR1 SGHRS, CDR2 YFSETQ. In nucleotides, the CDR3 is TGCGCCAGCAGCTTGGATGTCAGACAGGGGGAATCACCCCTCCACTTT. This codes for CASSLDVRQGESPLHF.

The chain carries TRBV28 and TRBJ2-1; D call uncertain. Germline V gene sequence: CDR1 MDHEN, CDR2 SYDVKM. V was trimmed by 5 bases and J by 7 bases, leaving 3 bases between them. The CDR3 has 10 amino acids. CDR3 bases: TGTGCCAGCAGTATAAATGAGCAGTTCTTC. It translates to CASSINEQFF.

As concerns this clone: The same CDR3 arises from other DNA sequences in this sample as well. V and J are TRBV4-2 and TRBJ1-1, with 8 bases fitting TRBD1. CDR3 length equals 14 residues. V lost 4 bases and J lost 1; bases outside the gene matches: 2. From germline, CDR1 is LGHNA and CDR2 YNFKEQ. The CDR3 region has the DNA TGTGCCAGCAGCCCAGACAGGGGGAACACTGAAGCTTTCTTT. Its protein product is CASSPDRGNTEAFF.

This rearrangement joins TRBV11-2 to TRBJ1-1; the D gene is possibly TRBD1 (5 bases). The CDR3 is 15 residues long. Germline V gives CDR1 SGHAT, CDR2 FQNNGV. The V gene lost 5 bases and the J gene lost 4 bases, with 17 bases spanning the gap. This CDR3 is CASSNTRVTFTEAFF. Written as DNA, the CDR3 is TGTGCCAGCAGCAATACCAGGGTAACATTCACTGAAGCTTTCTTT.

This chain joins TRBV7-2 and TRBJ1-2; D gene unclear. The CDR3 is made up of 14 amino acids. Germline lookup yields CDR1 SGHTA and CDR2 FQGNSA. V was pared by 5 bases and J by 8 bases, with 18 bases between. CDR3 residues: CASSPTTYIGGYTF. In DNA form, the CDR3 reads TGTGCCAGCAGCCCTACCACATACATCGGGGGCTACACCTTC.

The gene calls are TRBV7-8 and TRBJ2-6, with D maybe TRBD1 (5 bases). The CDR3 covers 18 residues. The germline V gene has CDR1 SGHVS and CDR2 FQNEAQ. Trimming shortened V by 3 bases and J by 0 bases, and 15 bases separated the two germline ends. For the CDR3, the DNA is TGTGCCAGCAGCTTCACGACAGCCGTCAGCTCTGGGGCCAACGTCCTGACTTTC. Amino acids: CASSFTTAVSSGANVLTF.

The DNA of the CDR3 is TGTGCCAGCATCGGACAGGGGTACACTGAAGCTTTCTTT. Its protein is CASIGQGYTEAFF. This sequence joins TRBV25-1 and TRBJ1-1, with 9 bases lining up with TRBD1. The CDR3 runs to 13 residues. CDR1 and CDR2 (germline): MGHDK, SYGVNS. With V trimmed by 7 bases and J by 3 bases, 3 bases remained unmatched.

The rearrangement links TRBV20-1 to TRBJ1-2; a possible D gene is TRBD1 (5 bases). V was clipped by 7 bases and J by 7 bases, with 13 bases between them. Germline V gives CDR1 DFQATT, CDR2 SNEGSKA (reference sequence). The length of the CDR3 is 11 residues. The CDR3 DNA reads TGCAGTGTTACCTTTGGGGCTGGCTACACCTTC. Its protein product is CSVTFGAGYTF.

This rearrangement joins TRBV6-6 to TRBJ2-1; D perhaps matches TRBD1 (5 bases). The CDR3 is made up of 12 amino acids. The ends were cut back, 3 bases at V and 8 bases at J, with 8 bases in the middle. Germline loops: CDR1 MNHNY, CDR2 SVGAGI (reference sequence). The CDR3 protein is CASSYRGDEQFF. Written as DNA, the CDR3 is TGTGCCAGCAGTTATAGGGGTGATGAGCAGTTCTTC.

The V gene is TRBV5-1, the J gene TRBJ2-2, with TRBD2 as a possible D gene (6 bases). V lost 2 bases and J lost 4, with 15 bases in between. Germline V gene sequence: CDR1 SGHRS, CDR2 YFSETQ. This CDR3 has 16 amino acids. CDR3 sequence: CASSFTSIDGTGELFF. CDR3 in DNA: TGCGCCAGCAGCTTCACTAGCATCGATGGCACCGGGGAGCTGTTTTTT. Combining the CDR3 with reference TRBV5-1 and TRBJ2-2 gives the whole variable domain KAGVTQTPRYLIKTRGQQVTLSCSPISGHRSVSWYQQTPGQGLQFLFEYFSETQRNKGNFPGRFSGRQFSNSRSEMNVSTLELGDSALYLCASSFTSIDGTGELFFGEGSRLTVL.

This clone was counted a few times. V is TRBV5-1 and J is TRBJ1-3; D may be TRBD1 (6 bases). Germline values: CDR1 SGHRS, CDR2 YFSETQ. CDR3 length: 16 residues. Trimming stripped 5 bases from V and 0 bases from J, with 15 bases between. The CDR3 sequence: CASSPSTGSSGNTIYF. The CDR3 coding sequence is TGCGCCAGCAGTCCTAGCACAGGGAGCTCTGGAAACACCATATATTTT.

The chain combines TRBV2 with TRBJ2-2, with 9 bases aligning to TRBD1. V shed 8 bases, J shed 5 bases, and the junction held 9 bases outside the gene matches. Germline V gene sequence: CDR1 SNHLY, CDR2 FYNNEI. This CDR3 is built from 15 residues. CDR3 sequence reads: CASGRQGVKTGELFF. The CDR3 DNA follows: TGTGCCAGCGGCCGACAGGGGGTAAAGACCGGGGAGCTGTTTTTT.

V gene TRBV28 combines with J gene TRBJ2-3, with a possible D match to TRBD1 (6 bases). With 0 bases removed from V and 3 bases from J, the gap between germline ends came to 22 bases. CDR1 MDHEN and CDR2 SYDVKM come from the germline V gene. The CDR3 contains 19 residues. CDR3 sequence reads: CASSLCIRLDRATTDTQYF. CDR3 nucleotide sequence: TGTGCCAGCAGTTTATGCATTAGGTTGGACAGAGCAACAACAGATACGCAGTATTTT.

J is TRBJ2-3 and V is TRBV2, with D perhaps matching TRBD2 (5 bases). The CDR3 runs to 14 residues. Trimming removed 6 bases from V and 1 base from J, with 11 bases in between. The germline V gene encodes CDR1 SNHLY and CDR2 FYNNEI. This CDR3 reads CASRVGSGTDTQYF. CDR3 nucleotides: TGTGCCAGCAGGGTGGGTAGCGGCACAGATACGCAGTATTTT.

The genes are TRBV4-2 and TRBJ1-4, with 7 bases fitting TRBD1. The CDR3 has 16 residues. The germline CDR1 and CDR2 sequences are LGHNA and YNFKEQ. J lost 2 bases, V lost 3 bases, and 6 bases had no gene match. CDR3 nucleotide sequence: TGTGCCAGCAGCCAGGCAAGGGGACAGACTAATGAAAAACTGTTTTTT. Residues: CASSQARGQTNEKLFF.

V gene TRBV14 combines with J gene TRBJ2-3; 7 nucleotides match TRBD2. Germline V gene lookup returns CDR1 SGHDN and CDR2 FVKESK. The CDR3 extends over 16 amino acids. V was pared by 4 bases and J by 1 base, with 8 bases of the junction left unmatched. As DNA, the CDR3 is TGTGCCAGCAGCCTAGTAACTAGCGCGGGCACAGATACGCAGTATTTT. Amino acids: CASSLVTSAGTDTQYF.

This clone is medium-sized within its sample. The chain links TRBV2 to TRBJ2-3, with 14 bases identical to TRBD2. Germline-derived CDR1 and CDR2 are SNHLY and FYNNEI. The ends lost 3 bases at V and 4 bases at J; junction bases unmatched: 3. CDR3 length equals 16 residues. The CDR3 loop reads CASSDGTSGRSDTQYF. The DNA for the CDR3 is TGTGCCAGCAGTGACGGGACTAGCGGGAGATCAGATACGCAGTATTTT.

The J gene is TRBJ2-5, the V gene TRBV6-5; D gene unclear. This CDR3 has 15 residues. Germline values: CDR1 MNHEY, CDR2 SVGAGI. The V and J ends lost 0 bases and 4 bases respectively, with 12 bases between them. In DNA, the CDR3 is TGTGCCAGCAGTTACTCGTTGGTAGCTGGAGAGACCCAGTACTTC. Translating gives CASSYSLVAGETQYF.

This rearrangement joins TRBV5-6 to TRBJ2-3, with a weak D call TRBD2 (6 bases). Germline CDR1 SGHDT, CDR2 YYEEEE. The V and J ends lost 6 bases and 2 bases respectively, with 28 bases between them. The CDR3 has 19 residues. The chain's CDR3 is CASTPAYFGREASTDTQYF. The CDR3 nucleotides are TGTGCCAGCACCCCCGCTTACTTTGGCAGGGAGGCCTCCACAGATACGCAGTATTTT. Drawing the rest from reference TRBV5-6 and TRBJ2-3, the complete variable domain is DAGVTQSPTHLIKTRGQQVTLRCSPKSGHDTVSWYQQALGQGPQFIFQYYEEEERQRGNFPDRFSGHQFPNYSSELNVNALLLGDSALYLCASTPAYFGREASTDTQYFGPGTRLTVL.

The count of this clone is one. This chain links TRBV7-2 with TRBJ1-2, with a possible D match to TRBD1 (5 bases). V lost 5 bases to trimming and J lost 8 bases, with 12 bases between them. Germline V lookup: CDR1 SGHTA, CDR2 FQGNSA. This CDR3 contains 12 residues. The CDR3 loop is CASSQGSNGYTF. CDR3 DNA sequence: TGTGCCAGCAGCCAGGGTAGTAACGGCTACACCTTC.

The V and J genes are TRBV30 and TRBJ1-2; TRBD1 matches 7 bases. The CDR3 loop spans 13 amino acids. The J segment lost 7 bases and the V segment lost 3 bases, leaving 8 bases of the junction unmatched. From germline, CDR1 is GTSNPN and CDR2 SVGIG (reference sequence). The DNA for the CDR3 is TGTGCCTGGAGGGAAAACAGGGGTTTTGGCTACACCTTC. It specifies CAWRENRGFGYTF.